This T cell receptor (beta chain) was recorded in a study of regulatory T cells in long-lasting Graves disease. Study results and caveats: TCR diversity was lower in persistent Graves' patients than in newly diagnosed ones.

Investigators prepared the TCR beta libraries by applying iRepertoire HTBI primers and Arm-PCR of CDR3 regions. TCRdb itself ran the multiplex PCR reads through MiXCR, one entry per CDR3 protein. The table includes hundreds of thousands of distinct CDR3 sequences, less than 25% detected once. The sample's time point: persistent/refractory GD, antithyroid drugs over 5 years with positive TRAb. Making the TCR library involved RNA that had been extracted from PBMCs. Patients were from an endocrinology department in Xi'an, China. Note on this clonotype: Its specificity is not known.

This sequence originates from a female donor with Graves disease. This specimen was peripheral blood mononuclear cells (PBMCs), taken when the disease was refractory, from a patient treated with antithyroid drugs.

The CDR3 bases are TGTGCCAGTAGTATAGGACGGCTTGAAGAGACCCAGTACTTC. It specifies CASSIGRLEETQYF. This sequence joins TRBV19 and TRBJ2-5, with unresolved D. With 1 base removed from V and 3 bases from J, the gap between germline ends came to 9 bases. Germline CDR1 and CDR2: LNHDA and SQIVND (reference sequence). The CDR3 runs to 14 residues. Drawing the rest from reference TRBV19 and TRBJ2-5, the complete variable domain is DGGITQSPKYLFRKEGQNVTLSCEQNLNHDAMYWYRQDPGQGLRLIYYSQIVNDFQKGDIAEGYSVSREKKESFPLTVTSAQKNPTAFYLCASSIGRLEETQYFGPGTRLLVL.